Shown below are 25 T cell receptor beta chains from a single sample sequenced in a study of blood T cell repertoires in COVID-19. The table came from immunoSEQ multiplex PCR; TCRdb's copy has only in-frame clones and leaves some out. The sample records around 180,000 clones, roughly 80% being singletons. Specimen: peripheral blood. The receptors derive from a man in his 60s with active or convalescent COVID-19.

The chain carries TRBV29-1 and TRBJ2-3, with a weak D call TRBD2 (6 bases). Trimming left V 4 bases short and J 4 bases short, with 15 bases between. Germline V gene data show CDR1 as SQVTM and CDR2 as ANQGSEA. This CDR3 is 14 amino acids long. In DNA, the CDR3 is TGCAGCGTTGTAGTCGGGAGAGGCGCAGATACGCAGTATTTT. It translates to CSVVVGRGADTQYF.

This clone has only one observation. This chain connects TRBV5-1 to TRBJ1-2; a weak D match, TRBD1 (6 bases). Trimming took off 3 bases at V and 2 bases at J, with 8 bases between the two ends. The CDR3 has 13 residues. Germline V CDR1 and CDR2: SGHRS, YFSETQ. The CDR3 nucleotides are TGCGCCAGCAGCTCAGGACAGAACTATGGCTACACCTTC. Amino acid sequence: CASSSGQNYGYTF. The whole variable domain, filled in from reference TRBV5-1 and TRBJ1-2, reads KAGVTQTPRYLIKTRGQQVTLSCSPISGHRSVSWYQQTPGQGLQFLFEYFSETQRNKGNFPGRFSGRQFSNSRSEMNVSTLELGDSALYLCASSSGQNYGYTFGSGTRLTVV.

J is TRBJ1-1 and V is TRBV18, with no clear D. V lost 3 bases and J lost 3, with 29 bases in between. CDR1 is KGHSH, CDR2 LQKENI, per germline. The CDR3 has 20 amino acids. For the CDR3, the DNA is TGTGCCAGCTCACCCGCGGGCGAAGGGAGTGGGATTGGGAAGGACACTGAAGCTTTCTTT. It yields the protein CASSPAGEGSGIGKDTEAFF.

V and J are TRBV6-5 and TRBJ2-7, with TRBD1 matching 7 bases. Losses at the gene ends were 8 bases for V and 5 bases for J; bases not matched to a gene: 6. Looked up from germline, CDR1 is MNHEY and CDR2 is SVGAGI. The CDR3 loop spans 12 amino acids. CDR3 protein: CASQTGKNEQYF. The DNA of the CDR3 is TGTGCCAGCCAGACAGGGAAGAACGAGCAGTACTTC.

The chain links TRBV9 to TRBJ2-2; the D is unclear. There are 15 residues in the CDR3. Trimming took off 0 bases at V and 6 bases at J, with 12 bases between the two ends. The germline CDR1 and CDR2 sequences are SGDLS and YYNGEE. This CDR3 reads CASSVAASEAGELFF. As DNA, the CDR3 is TGTGCCAGCAGCGTAGCGGCTAGTGAGGCCGGGGAGCTGTTTTTT. The full variable domain, in which reference TRBV9 and TRBJ2-2 provide the parts outside the CDR3, is DSGVTQTPKHLITATGQRVTLRCSPRSGDLSVYWYQQSLDQGLQFLIQYYNGEERAKGNILERFSAQQFPDLHSELNLSSLELGDSALYFCASSVAASEAGELFFGEGSRLTVL.

The chain employs TRBV7-3 and TRBJ2-7, with D possibly TRBD2 on 7 matching bases. Trimming cost V 5 bases and J 0 bases, with 14 bases left between them. The CDR3 runs to 15 residues. Germline CDR1 and CDR2: SGHTA and FQGTGA. CDR3 residues: CASSPRGANSYEQYF. The DNA of the CDR3 is TGTGCCAGCAGCCCACGGGGGGCGAACTCCTACGAGCAGTACTTC.

This clone has only a few counts. Other DNA sequences in this sample translate to the same CDR3. The rearrangement links TRBV5-1 to TRBJ1-5; D is possibly TRBD1 (5 bases). With 2 bases removed from V and 3 bases from J, the gap between germline ends came to 9 bases. Per the germline V gene, CDR1 is SGHRS and CDR2 is YFSETQ. The CDR3 consists of 14 residues. CDR3 region: CASSFGGDNQPQHF. In DNA, the CDR3 is TGCGCCAGCAGCTTCGGAGGGGACAATCAGCCCCAGCATTTT.

J is TRBJ2-1 and V is TRBV30; 9 nucleotides align to TRBD2. This CDR3 is 15 amino acids long. Germline V gene lookup returns CDR1 GTSNPN and CDR2 SVGIG (reference sequence). The V gene end was trimmed by 0 bases and the J gene end by 8 bases; junction bases not matched to a gene: 8. CDR3 in DNA: TGTGCCTGGAGTGTACCTAGCGGGGCCAGCGATGAGCAGTTCTTC. Its translation is CAWSVPSGASDEQFF.

The J gene is TRBJ2-7, the V gene TRBV11-2, with D maybe TRBD2 (7 bases). V was trimmed by 1 base and J by 3 bases, leaving 16 bases between them. Germline V gene sequence: CDR1 SGHAT, CDR2 FQNNGV. This CDR3 comprises 16 residues. In DNA form, the CDR3 reads TGTGCCAGCAGCTTAGTGGGGGGGGCACAACTCTACGAGCAGTACTTC. Its translation is CASSLVGGAQLYEQYF.

This sequence joins TRBV15 and TRBJ2-3; D is possibly TRBD1 (5 bases). Germline CDR1 is LNHNV and CDR2 is YYDKDF (reference sequence). V gave up 1 base and J gave up 0 bases, with 8 bases separating them. There are 15 residues in the CDR3. CDR3 sequence: CATSRGTFSTDTQYF. In DNA form, the CDR3 reads TGTGCCACCAGCAGAGGGACATTTAGCACAGATACGCAGTATTTT. The full variable domain, completed using reference TRBV15 and TRBJ2-3, is DAMVIQNPRYQVTQFGKPVTLSCSQTLNHNVMYWYQQKSSQAPKLLFHYYDKDFNNEADTPDNFQSRRPNTSFCFLDIRSPGLGDTAMYLCATSRGTFSTDTQYFGPGTRLTVL.

The rearrangement uses TRBV6-5 and TRBJ1-1; weak D call: TRBD1 (5 bases). V lost 0 bases and J 5 bases, leaving 10 bases between the germline ends. The CDR3 is 14 amino acids. Germline V gene lookup returns CDR1 MNHEY and CDR2 SVGAGI. CDR3 sequence reads: CASSYSSRATEAFF. In nucleotides, the CDR3 is TGTGCCAGCAGTTACTCGAGCAGGGCGACTGAAGCTTTCTTT.

The rearrangement joins TRBV19 to TRBJ2-7; 10 positions match TRBD2. The CDR3 sequence is 18 residues long. CDR1 and CDR2 from the germline V gene are LNHDA and SQIVND (reference sequence). Trimming at V came to 10 bases and at J to 2 bases, leaving 20 bases not matched to a gene. CDR3 bases: TGTGCCATTCCCACCCCCCGAAATAGCGGGAGGCCCACCTACGAGCAGTACTTC. Translation: CAIPTPRNSGRPTYEQYF.

This rearrangement joins TRBV19 to TRBJ2-2, with a weak D call TRBD1 (5 bases). This CDR3 region has 18 residues. V lost 2 bases and J lost 2, with 18 bases in between. CDR1 is LNHDA, CDR2 SQIVND, per germline (reference sequence). Here the CDR3 DNA reads TGTGCCAGTAGTATAATCTGGCTCCGGCAGGGAAACACCGGGGAGCTGTTTTTT. Protein sequence: CASSIIWLRQGNTGELFF.

This clone was picked up a small number of times. CDR3 in DNA: TGTGCCAGCAGCTTAGATCTGAGATTCTCTGGGGCCAACGTCCTGACTTTC. This sequence encodes CASSLDLRFSGANVLTF. V and J are TRBV7-9 and TRBJ2-6, with no clear D. Germline-derived CDR1 and CDR2 are SEHNR and FQNEAQ (reference sequence). V lost 1 base and J lost 0, with 10 bases in between. This CDR3 spans 17 amino acids.

The chain couples TRBV5-1 to TRBJ1-2; D remains ambiguous. There are 12 residues in the CDR3. Germline CDR1 reads SGHRS; CDR2 reads YFSETQ. The V and J ends lost 0 bases and 13 bases respectively, with 13 bases between them. CDR3 nucleotide sequence: TGCGCCAGCAGCTTGGCCGGTGAGGGATGCACCTTC. Protein sequence: CASSLAGEGCTF.

The V gene is TRBV11-2, the J gene TRBJ2-7; maybe TRBD1 (6 bases). Trimming cost V 4 bases and J 6 bases, with 19 bases left between them. The CDR3 covers 15 residues. The germline V gene has CDR1 SGHAT and CDR2 FQNNGV. The CDR3 reads CASSYDGQHGAEQYF. As DNA, the CDR3 is TGTGCCAGCAGCTACGACGGACAGCACGGCGCCGAGCAGTACTTC. The full variable domain, rest sourced from reference TRBV11-2 and TRBJ2-7, is EAGVAQSPRYKIIEKRQSVAFWCNPISGHATLYWYQQILGQGPKLLIQFQNNGVVDDSQLPKDRFSAERLKGVDSTLKIQPAKLEDSAVYLCASSYDGQHGAEQYFGPGTRLTVT.

J is TRBJ2-3 and V is TRBV7-9; 8 bases match TRBD2. V trimming: 0 bases; J trimming: 1 base; junction bases outside the gene matches: 3. The germline CDR1 and CDR2 sequences are SEHNR and FQNEAQ (reference sequence). The CDR3 consists of 16 residues. CDR3 DNA sequence: TGTGCCAGCAGCTTAGCCCTTAGCGGGGGCACAGATACGCAGTATTTT. Its protein product is CASSLALSGGTDTQYF.

The CDR3 is CASSLGFGTLHF. The CDR3 coding sequence is TGTGCCAGCAGCCTGGGCTTTGGCACCCTCCACTTT. The rearrangement links TRBV9 to TRBJ1-6; D gene uncertain. Trimming took 4 bases from V and 14 from J, leaving 13 bases between them. CDR3 length equals 12 residues. The germline V gene has CDR1 SGDLS and CDR2 YYNGEE.

The rearrangement joins TRBV5-6 to TRBJ1-4; D is unresolved. The germline gives CDR1 SGHDT, CDR2 YYEEEE. V was shortened by 4 bases and J by 8 bases, with 15 bases between the two germline ends. This CDR3 spans 14 amino acids. CDR3 bases: TGTGCCAGCAGCCAAGACATTTCCGTCGAAAAACTGTTTTTT. This sequence encodes CASSQDISVEKLFF.

The chain has TRBV5-6 and TRBJ1-6; D possibly corresponds to TRBD1 (5 bases). CDR1 is SGHDT, CDR2 YYEEEE, per germline. There are 14 residues in the CDR3. Trimming took off 2 bases at V and 8 bases at J, with 11 bases between the two ends. The CDR3, as DNA: TGTGCCAGCAGCTTTGACAGAAGGGATTCACCCCTCCACTTT. Protein product: CASSFDRRDSPLHF.

This chain links TRBV11-2 with TRBJ2-7, with D maybe TRBD2 (6 bases). In germline, CDR1 is SGHAT, CDR2 FQNNGV. V lost 8 bases to trimming and J lost 3 bases, with 11 bases between them. The length of the CDR3 is 12 residues. As DNA, the CDR3 is TGTGCCAGCGGCCTGACTAGCTACGAGCAGTACTTC. This sequence encodes CASGLTSYEQYF.

The gene calls are TRBV7-3 and TRBJ1-1; 9 nucleotides agree with TRBD1. From germline, CDR1 is SGHTA and CDR2 FQGTGA. The J segment lost 3 bases and the V segment lost 5 bases, leaving 7 bases of the junction unmatched. This CDR3 contains 15 residues. CDR3 DNA sequence: TGTGCCAGCAGCCTGCGGACAGGGGTCGACACTGAAGCTTTCTTT. Translation: CASSLRTGVDTEAFF.

V gene TRBV6-6 combines with J gene TRBJ1-1; D might be TRBD1 (5 bases). The germline V gene encodes CDR1 MNHNY and CDR2 SVGAGI (reference sequence). The V end lost 5 bases, the J end lost 0 bases, and 16 bases lay between the germline ends. The CDR3 is made up of 16 amino acids. This CDR3 reads CASSPQGPPMNTEAFF. CDR3 sequence (DNA): TGTGCCAGCAGTCCGCAGGGTCCCCCCATGAACACTGAAGCTTTCTTT.

The chain combines TRBV5-6 with TRBJ1-2; 8 positions match TRBD1. The CDR3 runs to 18 residues. The V gene end was trimmed by 5 bases and the J gene end by 3 bases; junction bases not matched to a gene: 18. The germline CDR1 and CDR2 sequences are SGHDT and YYEEEE. The CDR3 loop reads CASRDVLGTGLRDYGYTF. CDR3 coding DNA: TGTGCCAGCAGGGATGTCCTCGGGACAGGCCTGAGGGACTATGGCTACACCTTC.

V is TRBV19 and J is TRBJ2-2; 8 positions agree with TRBD1. CDR3 length: 16 residues. The V segment lost 7 bases and the J segment 1 base; nucleotides outside the gene matches: 8. The germline gives CDR1 LNHDA, CDR2 SQIVND (reference sequence). Written as DNA, the CDR3 is TGTGCCAGTAATCGTTACGGGACAGGGAACACCGGGGAGCTGTTTTTT. Protein product: CASNRYGTGNTGELFF.